A selection of T cell receptor beta chains follows, all from one sample in a study of T cells in Graves' hyperthyroidism and ophthalmopathy. TCRdb re-analysed the multiplex PCR reads in MiXCR, keeping a single row per CDR3 protein. The table shows approximately 430,000 distinct CDR3 sequences, with over 12% occurring only once. Sequences were obtained from blood. These receptor sequences come from a man aged 18-30 years with Graves' ophthalmopathy. Both conserved end residues are part of each CDR3. A row's size may be missing; if present it is once, few, many or a size class.

size,V,J,CDR3
few,TRBV20-1,TRBJ2-1,CSAPLQGPYGSYNEQFF
many,TRBV5-1,TRBJ2-5,CASSFSGMLETQYF
few,TRBV19,TRBJ1-1,CASSTRTGRNTEAFF
NA,TRBV6-1,TRBJ1-6,CASSYAWRSSYNSPLHF
many,TRBV2,TRBJ2-5,CASSPGHWYQETQYF
NA,TRBV10-2,TRBJ2-1,CASSEAQTGNNEQFF
few,TRBV24-1,TRBJ2-6,CATSEPGTGRSGANVLTF
NA,TRBV6-2/TRBV6-3,TRBJ2-1,CASSYHLPGLAGVDEQFF
many,TRBV27,TRBJ2-7,CASSHSGGAYEQYF
many,TRBV14,TRBJ1-2,CASSHTAWGQDAYGYTF
NA,TRBV20-1,TRBJ1-5,CSAKNLVQSSNQPQHF
many,TRBV28,TRBJ2-7,CASSPVGQGRSSYEQYF
many,TRBV6-2/TRBV6-3,TRBJ2-3,CATSPGGPTDTQYF
many,TRBV6-2/TRBV6-3,TRBJ2-2,CASNPVDPRLNTGELFF
NA,TRBV5-1,TRBJ1-3,CASSLFSSSGNTIYF
many,TRBV18,TRBJ1-2,CASSPPGGINYGYTF
many,TRBV6-1,TRBJ2-7,CASSSTDAYEQYF
many,TRBV6-1,TRBJ2-7,CASSGGGDGASYEQYF
many,TRBV10-2,TRBJ2-1,CASSLEGTRKFF
many,TRBV6-2/TRBV6-3,TRBJ1-1,CASHLRHPNTEAFF
many,TRBV29-1,TRBJ2-5,CSAVSGVVETQYF
many,TRBV20-1,TRBJ2-5,CSAGTNRYQETQYF
NA,TRBV5-1,TRBJ2-5,CASSSGATQETQYF
many,TRBV12-3/TRBV12-4,TRBJ2-7,CASSLSWYEQYF
NA,TRBV7-9,TRBJ2-7,CASSLAGTGGEQYF
few,TRBV20-1,TRBJ2-5,CSARRAYQETQYF
few,TRBV6-1,TRBJ2-5,CASSKEETQYF
many,TRBV20-1,TRBJ2-5,CSARVVGRRTQYF
many,TRBV20-1,TRBJ2-5,CSARGTAGLMEETQYF
NA,TRBV5-5,TRBJ2-4,CASSSGRSTGNIQYF
many,TRBV11-3,TRBJ1-1,CASSFAQDTEAFF
many,TRBV6-5,TRBJ1-2,CASSYSSRHVYGYTF
NA,TRBV10-3,TRBJ2-1,CAISGGVTYNEQFF
few,TRBV20-1,TRBJ2-7,CSARDPGGVREQYF
NA,TRBV19,TRBJ1-2,CASSIGGKGAGGYTF
NA,TRBV27,TRBJ1-5,CASSLSGSLGNQPQHF
many,TRBV11-2,TRBJ1-1,CASSFDQGGRVAFF
many,TRBV2,TRBJ2-5,CASRLYQETQYF
few,TRBV20-1,TRBJ1-4,CSPYPVGQGYEKLFF
NA,TRBV19,TRBJ2-2,CAGRTGGNTGELFF
NA,TRBV24-1,TRBJ2-1,CATSDRRTGLGEQFF
NA,TRBV11-2,TRBJ2-3,CASSLGGGRALDTQYF
many,TRBV27,TRBJ2-3,CASSLGTGTQYF
few,TRBV7-9,TRBJ2-5,CASSSGTGVVETQYF
few,TRBV7-9,TRBJ1-1,CASTRGTGRSTEAFF
many,TRBV6-1,TRBJ2-7,CASRGTGGPYEQYF
NA,TRBV6-1,TRBJ2-3,CASSYTDFTDTQYF
NA,TRBV5-5,TRBJ2-7,CASSSRGGGPGSYEQYF
many,TRBV3-1,TRBJ1-1,CASRTDGAEAFF
few,TRBV6-1,TRBJ1-1,CASRGLGQNTEAFF
many,TRBV5-6,TRBJ2-5,CASSLLAGEWQQETQYF
many,TRBV5-1,TRBJ2-3,CASSTAGVITDTQYF
NA,TRBV9,TRBJ2-7,CASSVMTGGVGGQYF
many,TRBV2,TRBJ1-2,CASMRGTGEFYGYTF
NA,TRBV20-1,TRBJ2-2,CSARAGGAGTGELFF